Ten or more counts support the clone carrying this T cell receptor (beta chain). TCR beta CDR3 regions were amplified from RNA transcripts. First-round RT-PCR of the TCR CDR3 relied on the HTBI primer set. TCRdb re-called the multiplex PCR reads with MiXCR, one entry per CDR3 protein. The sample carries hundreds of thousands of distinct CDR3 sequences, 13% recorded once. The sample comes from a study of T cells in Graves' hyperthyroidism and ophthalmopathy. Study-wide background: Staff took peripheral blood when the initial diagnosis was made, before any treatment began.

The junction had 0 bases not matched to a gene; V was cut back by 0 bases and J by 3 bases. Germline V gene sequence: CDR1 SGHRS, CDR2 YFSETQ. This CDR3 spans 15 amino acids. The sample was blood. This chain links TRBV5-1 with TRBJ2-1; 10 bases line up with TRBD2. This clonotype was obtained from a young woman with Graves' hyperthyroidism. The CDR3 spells CASSLGTSGYNEQFF. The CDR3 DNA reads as TGCGCCAGCAGCTTGGGGACTAGCGGCTACAATGAGCAGTTCTTC. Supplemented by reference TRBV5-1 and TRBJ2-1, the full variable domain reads KAGVTQTPRYLIKTRGQQVTLSCSPISGHRSVSWYQQTPGQGLQFLFEYFSETQRNKGNFPGRFSGRQFSNSRSEMNVSTLELGDSALYLCASSLGTSGYNEQFFGPGTRLTVL.